These T cell receptor beta chains were read from a single sample in a study of T-cell reconstitution after alpha-beta-depleted transplantation in children. MiXCR, applied by TCRdb to the PCR reads, yields one record per CDR3 protein. The sample contains some 450,000 distinct CDR3 sequences, roughly two fifths of which appear only once. This material consisted of PBMCs, taken before TCRalphabeta/CD19-depleted stem cell transplant. Receptors originate from a girl aged 2-10 years with aplastic anemia, due to receive a stem cell transplant. Both conserved end residues are part of each CDR3. The D gene is left open where the match is weak. Size tells how often a clone was seen (once, few, many) or the class of an expanded clone, and some rows leave it out.

J,D,V,size,DNA,CDR3
TRBJ2-7,TRBD2,TRBV20-1,few,TGCAGTGCTAGAGATGGGGCGGGAGGCCGATACGAGCAGTACTTC,CSARDGAGGRYEQYF
TRBJ2-1,.,TRBV20-1,.,TGCAGTGCTCGTCCCCACAATGAGCAGTTCTTC,CSARPHNEQFF
TRBJ2-6,.,TRBV6-5,few,TGTGCCAGCAGTTACTCGGGGGTGGGCAGCGACCTGACTTTC,CASSYSGVGSDLTF
TRBJ2-1,TRBD2,TRBV20-1,.,TGCAGTGCTGGAAGCGGGACCTCCTACAATGAGCAGTTCTTC,CSAGSGTSYNEQFF
TRBJ2-1,TRBD2,TRBV20-1,.,TGCAGTGCTAGACCGACTAGCGGGAGCAATGAGCAGTTCTTC,CSARPTSGSNEQFF
TRBJ2-7,.,TRBV19,few,TGTGCCAGCAGCCTCCCTCCTTCCTACGAGCAGTACTTC,CASSLPPSYEQYF
TRBJ2-3,.,TRBV7-6,many,TGTGCCAGCAGCTTAGTTGGGTCAGGGCCAGATACGCAGTATTTT,CASSLVGSGPDTQYF
TRBJ2-2,TRBD1,TRBV29-1,many,TGCAGCGTTGAGCCGGGGACAGGGGATAGCACCGGGGAGCTGTTTTTT,CSVEPGTGDSTGELFF
TRBJ2-7,.,TRBV5-1,.,TGCGCCAGGACCGGGACGGAGATCTCCTACGAGCAGTACTTC,CARTGTEISYEQYF
TRBJ2-7,.,TRBV20-1,.,TGCAGTGCTGCCCCGGGCTCTCCCTACGAGCAGTACTTC,CSAAPGSPYEQYF
TRBJ2-1,TRBD2,TRBV28,.,TGTGCCAGTGCAGCGGGATGGCCAAATGAGCAGTTCTTC,CASAAGWPNEQFF
TRBJ2-7,.,TRBV24-1,.,TGTGCCACCAGTGATTTATACGAGCAGTACTTC,CATSDLYEQYF
TRBJ2-7,.,TRBV4-1,many,TGCGCCAGCAGCTCCCCTTTGCGGGCCTCTAGAAACGAGCAGTACTTC,CASSSPLRASRNEQYF
TRBJ2-5,TRBD2,TRBV6-5,many,TGTGCCAGCAGTTACGGACTAGCGGGAAGGGAGACCCAGTACTTC,CASSYGLAGRETQYF
TRBJ2-5,TRBD2,TRBV5-1,.,TGCGCCAGCAGCCCACGGACTAGCGGGGAAGAGACCCAGTACTTC,CASSPRTSGEETQYF
TRBJ2-1,TRBD2,TRBV20-1,.,TGCAGTGCTAGGCAGCGGGGGACTGACAATGAGCAGTTCTTC,CSARQRGTDNEQFF
TRBJ2-7,.,TRBV20-1,few,TGCAGTGCTAGGGGGGACATCTCCTACGAGCAGTACTTC,CSARGDISYEQYF
TRBJ2-3,TRBD1,TRBV10-3,.,TGTGCCATCAGTGGATGGGACAGGGATGGCACAGATACGCAGTATTTT,CAISGWDRDGTDTQYF
TRBJ1-1,.,TRBV29-1,few,TGCAGCGTTGAAGAGACACCCCAGAACACTGAAGCTTTCTTT,CSVEETPQNTEAFF
TRBJ2-1,.,TRBV5-1,many,TGCGCCAGCAGCCATACCTCCGGGACTCAGTACAATGAGCAGTTCTTC,CASSHTSGTQYNEQFF
TRBJ2-5,TRBD2,TRBV7-3,.,TGTGCCAGCAGCTTAACGGCCGGGGGGGGTCAGAAGACCCAGTACTTC,CASSLTAGGGQKTQYF
TRBJ1-1,TRBD1,TRBV7-2,.,TGTGCCAGCAGCTTGACAGGGGTGGGCACTGAAGCTTTCTTT,CASSLTGVGTEAFF
TRBJ2-6,.,TRBV5-1,many,TGCGCCAGCAGCCACCCTACTAGTGGGGCCAACGTCCTGACTTTC,CASSHPTSGANVLTF
TRBJ1-6,.,TRBV20-1,.,TGCAGTGCTAGAGCCGGGGGCGCCGAGTCACCCCTCCACTTT,CSARAGGAESPLHF
TRBJ2-1,.,TRBV15,.,TGTGCCACCAGCAGAGATCCGGGACAAATATACAATGAGCAGTTCTTC,CATSRDPGQIYNEQFF
TRBJ2-7,.,TRBV28,.,TGTGCCAGCAGTAGGGTCGGCTACGAGCAGTACTTC,CASSRVGYEQYF
TRBJ2-3,TRBD2,TRBV20-1,.,TGCAGTGCTAGCCTAGCGGGGGTACCGCAGTATTTT,CSASLAGVPQYF
TRBJ2-7,TRBD1,TRBV2,many,TGTGCCAGCAGACGGGACAGGGGTCGAACAGGGGGCGAGCAGTACTTC,CASRRDRGRTGGEQYF